Each of the 28 T cell receptor beta chains below was sequenced from the same sample in a study of shared clonotypes between healthy human individuals. Positive CCR7 selection of CD45RO-negative cells yielded the naive CD8 cells, and terminally differentiated effector memory CD45RA+ cells were excluded. The table came from immunoSEQ multiplex PCR; TCRdb's copy has only in-frame clones and leaves some out. Of roughly 2,000,000 clones in the sample, about 94% were seen once. The sample consisted of naive CD8+ T cells from PBMCs. These receptors were taken from a man between 18 and 35 years old in good health. Some clones in this sample may be carry-over from other donors' samples.

The chain links TRBV27 to TRBJ2-7, with 9 positions matching TRBD2. V gave up 3 bases and J gave up 2 bases; unmatched junction bases: 8. The CDR3 spans 16 residues. The germline V gene has CDR1 MNHEY and CDR2 SMNVEV (reference sequence). CDR3 amino acids: CASSFLLAGDTYEQYF. The CDR3 region has the DNA TGTGCCAGCAGTTTCCTTTTAGCGGGAGACACCTACGAGCAGTACTTC.

The chain employs TRBV4-3 and TRBJ2-1; D assignment may be TRBD1 or TRBD2 (6 bases each). This CDR3 comprises 16 residues. CDR1 LGHNA and CDR2 YSLEER come from the germline V gene. Between the trimmed V and J ends, which lost 0 bases and 5 bases, there was a span of 14 bases. The CDR3: CASSQDGPGANNEQFF. CDR3 DNA: TGCGCCAGCAGCCAAGATGGACCGGGGGCGAACAATGAGCAGTTCTTC.

Details on this clone: This specimen includes other DNA sequences encoding the same CDR3. This chain uses TRBV28 with TRBJ2-1, with 10 bases identical to TRBD2. The germline CDR1 and CDR2 sequences are MDHEN and SYDVKM. The CDR3 is 16 amino acids. The J segment lost 2 bases and the V segment lost 4 bases, leaving 5 bases of the junction unmatched. CDR3 DNA: TGTGCCAGCAGTTCGCTCCTAGCGGGGGCCTACAATGAGCAGTTCTTC. This gives the protein CASSSLLAGAYNEQFF.

V is TRBV6-4 and J is TRBJ1-1, with TRBD1 as a possible D gene (5 bases). Deletions cut 6 bases from V and 4 bases from J, with 15 bases between. This CDR3 has 14 amino acids. The germline gives CDR1 MRHNA, CDR2 SNTAGT. The chain's CDR3 is CASSDTFGGTEAFF. The CDR3 nucleotides are TGTGCCAGCAGCGATACGTTTGGGGGCACTGAAGCTTTCTTT.

V is TRBV6-6 and J is TRBJ2-3; a weak D match, TRBD2 (6 bases). Germline assignment: CDR1 MNHNY and CDR2 SVGAGI (reference sequence). The CDR3 is made up of 14 amino acids. Trimming left V 5 bases short and J 6 bases short, with 15 bases between. CDR3 sequence (DNA): TGTGCCAGCAGTCCAAGTACTGGGAGGGATACGCAGTATTTT. Its translation: CASSPSTGRDTQYF.

This chain connects TRBV29-1 to TRBJ2-7; D unclear. The ends were cut back, 4 bases at V and 2 bases at J, with 9 bases in the middle. The CDR3 is 12 residues long. Per the germline V gene, CDR1 is SQVTM and CDR2 is ANQGSEA. The CDR3 loop reads CSVGGSPYEQYF. The CDR3 DNA sequence: TGCAGCGTTGGTGGCAGTCCCTACGAGCAGTACTTC.

The chain carries TRBV5-6 and TRBJ2-1; D remains ambiguous. Trimming cost V 4 bases and J 7 bases, with 6 bases left between them. Looked up from germline, CDR1 is SGHDT and CDR2 is YYEEEE. The CDR3 sequence is 11 residues long. The CDR3 DNA is TGTGCCAGCAGCGCACAGAATGAGCAGTTCTTC. Translation gives CASSAQNEQFF.

This clone has only one observation. The chain uses TRBV7-9 and TRBJ2-1; no reliable D call. Deletions cut 4 bases from V and 7 bases from J, with 14 bases between. Germline V CDR1 and CDR2: SEHNR, FQNEAQ (reference sequence). The CDR3 runs to 14 residues. CDR3 sequence: CASSSPPPHNEQFF. DNA of the CDR3: TGTGCCAGCAGCTCCCCTCCCCCCCATAATGAGCAGTTCTTC. The full variable domain, completed using reference TRBV7-9 and TRBJ2-1, is DTGVSQNPRHKITKRGQNVTFRCDPISEHNRLYWYRQTLGQGPEFLTYFQNEAQLEKSRLLSDRFSAERPKGSFSTLEIQRTEQGDSAMYLCASSSPPPHNEQFFGPGTRLTVL.

In nucleotides, the CDR3 is TGTGCCAGCAGCACCCGGGACAGGGGACCTAATGAGCAGTTCTTC. This translates into CASSTRDRGPNEQFF. The J gene is TRBJ2-1, the V gene TRBV7-2; the match to TRBD1 covers 10 bases. Germline lookup yields CDR1 SGHTA and CDR2 FQGNSA. This CDR3 spans 15 amino acids. V was pared by 5 bases and J by 7 bases, with 8 bases of the junction left unmatched.

The chain is built from TRBV6-5 and TRBJ2-2, with 10 bases lining up with TRBD2. Unmatched junction bases numbered 4, after V lost 2 bases and J lost 10 bases. From germline, CDR1 is MNHEY and CDR2 SVGAGI. The CDR3 is made up of 14 amino acids. The chain's CDR3 is CASSYLAGAPELFF. CDR3 in DNA: TGTGCCAGCAGTTACCTAGCGGGAGCCCCGGAGCTGTTTTTT.

The gene calls are TRBV10-2 and TRBJ1-1; D remains unclear. V was trimmed by 4 bases and J by 11 bases, leaving 14 bases between them. The length of the CDR3 is 12 residues. Germline loops: CDR1 WSHSY, CDR2 SAAADI. In DNA form, the CDR3 reads TGCGCCAGCAGTGGGCAGTCAAGGGATGCTTTCTTT. Amino acids: CASSGQSRDAFF.

V is TRBV21-1 and J is TRBJ2-7; the D call TRBD1 from the table was never checked on the DNA. TRBV21-1 is recorded as a pseudogene. The CDR3 extends over 14 amino acids. DNA of the CDR3: TGTGCCAGCAGCAACCGACAGGGGGCGAGAGAGCAGTACTTC. This gives the protein CASSNRQGAREQYF.

The chain combines TRBV4-2 with TRBJ1-4, with TRBD1 matching 7 bases. V shed 4 bases, J shed 0 bases, and the junction held 14 bases outside the gene matches. CDR3 length equals 19 residues. CDR1 is LGHNA, CDR2 YNFKEQ, per germline. CDR3 residues: CASSLERTGVGATNEKLFF. CDR3 in DNA: TGTGCCAGCAGCCTGGAGCGAACAGGGGTGGGTGCAACTAATGAAAAACTGTTTTTT.

This chain joins TRBV19 and TRBJ1-1; the D gene is possibly TRBD1 (6 bases). The CDR3 spans 15 residues. V was clipped by 6 bases and J by 0 bases, with 14 bases between them. Germline V gene lookup returns CDR1 LNHDA and CDR2 SQIVND (reference sequence). The CDR3 spells CASRPDRTVNTEAFF. CDR3 sequence (DNA): TGTGCCAGTAGACCTGACAGGACCGTGAACACTGAAGCTTTCTTT.

This clone was seen just once. The J gene is TRBJ2-1, the V gene TRBV6-6, with unresolved D. This CDR3 comprises 13 residues. The V gene lost 9 bases and the J gene lost 1 base, with 10 bases spanning the gap. CDR1 MNHNY and CDR2 SVGAGI come from the germline V gene (reference sequence). CDR3 DNA: TGTGCCAGTGCCGAGATATCCTACAATGAGCAGTTCTTC. Translated, it gives CASAEISYNEQFF.

The CDR3, as DNA: TGTGCCAGTAGTATAGGACTAGGGACCGTCTACGAGCAGTACTTC. This sequence encodes CASSIGLGTVYEQYF. The chain links TRBV19 to TRBJ2-7; weak D call: TRBD2 (6 bases). V shed 1 base and J shed 3 bases, with 13 bases lying between them. This CDR3 is built from 15 residues. The germline CDR1 and CDR2 sequences are LNHDA and SQIVND (reference sequence).

The J gene is TRBJ2-7, the V gene TRBV9; 8 nucleotides align to TRBD2. Germline trimming cut 1 base from V and 2 bases from J; bases unmatched to any gene: 5. The length of the CDR3 is 15 residues. The germline CDR1 and CDR2 sequences are SGDLS and YYNGEE. The CDR3: CASSVSGSETYEQYF. The DNA of the CDR3 is TGTGCCAGCAGCGTAAGCGGGAGCGAAACCTACGAGCAGTACTTC. Supplemented by reference TRBV9 and TRBJ2-7, the full variable domain reads DSGVTQTPKHLITATGQRVTLRCSPRSGDLSVYWYQQSLDQGLQFLIQYYNGEERAKGNILERFSAQQFPDLHSELNLSSLELGDSALYFCASSVSGSETYEQYFGPGTRLTVT.

The chain has TRBV5-8 and TRBJ1-1; 7 bases fit TRBD1. Germline CDR1 and CDR2: SGHTS and YDEGEE. The ends lost 4 bases at V and 3 bases at J; junction bases unmatched: 9. CDR3 length: 15 amino acids. Here the CDR3 DNA reads TGTGCCAGCAGCCTACCGGGACAGCTCCACACTGAAGCTTTCTTT. Residues: CASSLPGQLHTEAFF.

This chain links TRBV15 with TRBJ2-2; 8 bases align to TRBD1. V shed 2 bases and J 4 bases; nucleotides not matched to a gene: 9. Per the germline V gene, CDR1 is LNHNV and CDR2 is YYDKDF (reference sequence). CDR3 length: 17 residues. CDR3 DNA sequence: TGTGCCACCAGCAGACTTGGACAGGGCTTAAGCACCGGGGAGCTGTTTTTT. Translating gives CATSRLGQGLSTGELFF.

The rearrangement uses TRBV11-3 and TRBJ2-3; D call uncertain. The CDR3 consists of 16 residues. The germline V gene encodes CDR1 SGHNT and CDR2 YENEEA. V lost 1 base, J lost 0 bases, and 11 bases lay in between. CDR3 DNA: TGTGCCAGCAGCTTAGGGCAGTACACTAGCACAGATACGCAGTATTTT. It translates to CASSLGQYTSTDTQYF. Complete variable domain (other parts from reference TRBV11-3 and TRBJ2-3): EAGVVQSPRYKIIEKKQPVAFWCNPISGHNTLYWYLQNLGQGPELLIRYENEEAVDDSQLPKDRFSAERLKGVDSTLKIQPAELGDSAVYLCASSLGQYTSTDTQYFGPGTRLTVL.

The chain is built from TRBV28 and TRBJ2-5; D is perhaps TRBD1 (5 bases). Germline V gene sequence: CDR1 MDHEN, CDR2 SYDVKM. The CDR3 is made up of 15 amino acids. Trimming removed 9 bases from V and 0 bases from J, with 17 bases in between. DNA for the CDR3: TGTGCCAGTTCCTCCAGTCCAGGGAACCAAGAGACCCAGTACTTC. It yields the protein CASSSSPGNQETQYF.

This clone was found once. The rearrangement joins TRBV27 to TRBJ1-2, with D possibly TRBD1 on 6 matching bases. V was clipped by 2 bases and J by 5 bases, with 18 bases between them. The CDR3 has 16 amino acids. Germline-derived CDR1 and CDR2 are MNHEY and SMNVEV (reference sequence). As DNA, the CDR3 is TGTGCCAGCAGTTTAGTACAGGGCTATTCCCCGTATGGCTACACCTTC. Encoded protein: CASSLVQGYSPYGYTF.

The chain has TRBV28 and TRBJ2-5, with 13 bases fitting TRBD2. The V segment lost 6 bases and the J segment 5 bases; nucleotides outside the gene matches: 15. The CDR3 is 18 amino acids. Germline V CDR1 and CDR2: MDHEN, SYDVKM. For the CDR3, the DNA is TGTGCCAGCAGGCAACTAGCGGGAGGGCTGTCGGCGCAGGAGACCCAGTACTTC. Residues: CASRQLAGGLSAQETQYF.

Only one count was recorded for this clone. The chain is built from TRBV5-1 and TRBJ2-7; D is perhaps TRBD2 (5 bases). This CDR3 spans 16 amino acids. Trimming left V 4 bases short and J 0 bases short, with 17 bases between. Germline lookup yields CDR1 SGHRS and CDR2 YFSETQ. Here the CDR3 DNA reads TGCGCCAGCAGCCTAGCCGTGGGTTTTAGCTCCTACGAGCAGTACTTC. Translating it yields CASSLAVGFSSYEQYF.

The J gene is TRBJ1-2, the V gene TRBV18, with D perhaps TRBD1 (5 bases). The CDR3 extends over 14 amino acids. Germline V gene lookup returns CDR1 KGHSH and CDR2 LQKENI. V was cut by 3 bases and J by 4 bases, with 12 bases left in between. The CDR3 nucleotides are TGTGCCAGCTCACCGCCCGGGACGGTCTATGGCTACACCTTC. Encoded protein: CASSPPGTVYGYTF. Together with reference TRBV18 and TRBJ1-2, the CDR3 gives the full variable domain: NAGVMQNPRHLVRRRGQEARLRCSPMKGHSHVYWYRQLPEEGLKFMVYLQKENIIDESGMPKERFSAEFPKEGPSILRIQQVVRGDSAAYFCASSPPGTVYGYTFGSGTRLTVV.

The chain links TRBV9 to TRBJ2-1; TRBD2 matches at 13 bases. Germline trimming cut 4 bases from V and 9 bases from J; bases unmatched to any gene: 10. The CDR3 has 16 residues. Germline V lookup: CDR1 SGDLS, CDR2 YYNGEE. CDR3 bases: TGTGCCAGCAGCCCCGTCTTTGGACTAGCGGGAGTTGAGCAGTTCTTC. This translates into CASSPVFGLAGVEQFF. The whole variable domain, remainder taken from reference TRBV9 and TRBJ2-1, is DSGVTQTPKHLITATGQRVTLRCSPRSGDLSVYWYQQSLDQGLQFLIQYYNGEERAKGNILERFSAQQFPDLHSELNLSSLELGDSALYFCASSPVFGLAGVEQFFGPGTRLTVL.

Remarks on this clone: The junction does not match germline at one end; this may be a read error. The rearrangement links TRBV9 to TRBJ1-2, with a weak D call TRBD1 (5 bases). Germline CDR1 SGDLS, CDR2 YYNGEE. The CDR3 contains 19 residues. The CDR3 sequence: CASSVGLGGSYPVGYGHTF. CDR3 in DNA: TGTGCCAGCAGCGTAGGTCTGGGGGGTTCCTACCCTGTTGGATATGGCCACACCTTC.

The chain has TRBV6-5 and TRBJ1-1; TRBD1 is a possible D gene (5 bases). The CDR3 has 13 residues. Germline V CDR1 and CDR2: MNHEY, SVGAGI. V lost 5 bases to trimming and J lost 4 bases, with 11 bases between them. The CDR3 spells CASSTWGFTEAFF. Written as DNA, the CDR3 is TGTGCCAGCAGTACGTGGGGGTTCACTGAAGCTTTCTTT.